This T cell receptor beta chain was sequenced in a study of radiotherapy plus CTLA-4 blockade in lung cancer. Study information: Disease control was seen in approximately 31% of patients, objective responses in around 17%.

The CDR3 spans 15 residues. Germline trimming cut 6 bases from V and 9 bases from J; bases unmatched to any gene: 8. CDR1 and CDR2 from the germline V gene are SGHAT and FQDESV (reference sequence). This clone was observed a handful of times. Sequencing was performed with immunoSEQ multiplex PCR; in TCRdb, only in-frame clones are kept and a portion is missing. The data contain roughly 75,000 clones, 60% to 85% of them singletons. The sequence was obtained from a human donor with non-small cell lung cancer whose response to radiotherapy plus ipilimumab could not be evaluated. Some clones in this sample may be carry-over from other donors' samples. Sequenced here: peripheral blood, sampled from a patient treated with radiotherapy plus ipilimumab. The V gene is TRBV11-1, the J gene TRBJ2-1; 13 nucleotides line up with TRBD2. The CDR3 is CASRPGTSGAPEQFF. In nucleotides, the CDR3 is TGTGCCAGCAGGCCCGGGACTAGCGGGGCCCCTGAGCAGTTCTTC.